This T cell receptor beta chain was obtained from a study of cytomegalovirus exposure and HLA in healthy donors. Study overall: Both the roughly 120 validation repertoires and the approximately 620 first-cohort repertoires used the same platform, as reported by a later analysis. The study, taken as a whole, reports: Cytomegalovirus-associated status was assigned to roughly 160 TCR beta chains. A later analysis found first-cohort TCR clusters tended to co-occur in the 90 to 150 validation repertoires.

Germline V gene lookup returns CDR1 MNHEY and CDR2 SMNVEV (reference sequence). Losses at the gene ends were 3 bases for V and 2 bases for J; bases not matched to a gene: 7. The CDR3 length is 15 residues. The donors were part of the validation cohort of roughly 130 subjects. That cohort was separate from the first cohort, which comprised 666 subjects. The protocol was immunoSEQ multiplex PCR, while the TCRdb copy is restricted to in-frame clones and leaves out a portion. The table includes some 71,000 clones, about 95% detected once. Remarks on this clone: Its antigen is not known.

The clonotype comes from a woman under 30 in good health and CMV-seronegative. The sample was PBMCs. The J gene is TRBJ2-7, the V gene TRBV27, with 7 bases that match TRBD2. The CDR3 bases are TGTGCCAGCAGTTTTCTCGCGGGAGCCCCCTACGAGCAGTACTTC. This translates into CASSFLAGAPYEQYF.